One sample yielded the 3 T cell receptor beta chains listed below, sequenced in a study of early T cells in non-severe SARS-CoV-2 infection. TCRdb reprocessed the 5' RACE reads via MiXCR and lists one record per CDR3 protein. The sample includes 60,000 or so distinct CDR3 sequences, approximately 12% of them seen just once. Sequenced input: whole blood. These receptor sequences come from an adult who was a healthcare worker with PCR-confirmed SARS-CoV-2 infection or an uninfected control (not recorded which).

This clonotype was recorded many times. The chain couples TRBV5-1 to TRBJ2-3; D unclear. Trimming took off 0 bases at V and 0 bases at J, with 8 bases between the two ends. The CDR3 is 15 residues long. In germline, CDR1 is SGHRS, CDR2 YFSETQ. CDR3 loop: CASSLASTSTDTQYF. In nucleotides, the CDR3 is TGCGCCAGCAGCTTGGCATCAACTAGCACAGATACGCAGTATTTT.

V is TRBV28 and J is TRBJ1-6; TRBD1 aligns across 9 bases. J gave up 10 bases and V 5 bases, and 9 bases lay outside the gene matches. This CDR3 is built from 15 residues. CDR1 is MDHEN and CDR2 is SYDVKM in the germline V gene. Here the CDR3 DNA reads TGTGCCAGCAGTCACCGGGACAGGGTATACTCACCCCTCCACTTT. This sequence encodes CASSHRDRVYSPLHF.

This clonotype was seen more than once but under ten times. This sequence joins TRBV19 and TRBJ2-7, with 9 bases identical to TRBD2. Germline V gives CDR1 LNHDA, CDR2 SQIVND (reference sequence). V lost 5 bases, J lost 2 bases, and 4 bases stayed unmatched. This CDR3 has 14 amino acids. CDR3 sequence (DNA): TGTGCCAGTAGTGCGGCGGGAGGGACCTACGAGCAGTACTTC. Translating gives CASSAAGGTYEQYF.